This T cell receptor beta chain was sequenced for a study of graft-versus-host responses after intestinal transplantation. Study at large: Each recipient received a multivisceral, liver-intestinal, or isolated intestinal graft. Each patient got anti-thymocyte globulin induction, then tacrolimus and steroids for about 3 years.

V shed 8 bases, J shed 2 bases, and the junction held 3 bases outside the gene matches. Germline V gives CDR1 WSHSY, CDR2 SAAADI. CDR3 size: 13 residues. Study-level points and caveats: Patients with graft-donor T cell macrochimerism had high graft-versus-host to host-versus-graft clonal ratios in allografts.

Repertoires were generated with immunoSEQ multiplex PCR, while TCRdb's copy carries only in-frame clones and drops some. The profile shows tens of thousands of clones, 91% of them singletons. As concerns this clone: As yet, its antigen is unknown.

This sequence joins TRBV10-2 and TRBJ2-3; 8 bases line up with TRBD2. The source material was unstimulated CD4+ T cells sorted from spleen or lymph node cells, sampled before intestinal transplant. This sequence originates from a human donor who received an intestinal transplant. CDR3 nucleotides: TGCGCCAGCCGGGGGGGTATCACAGATACGCAGTATTTT. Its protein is CASRGGITDTQYF.